This T cell receptor beta chain was identified in a study of regulatory T cells in long-lasting Graves disease. Trimming stripped 3 bases from V and 4 bases from J, with 9 bases between. Germline lookup yields CDR1 SQVTM and CDR2 ANQGSEA. This CDR3 comprises 12 residues. Time point of the sample: persistent/refractory GD, antithyroid drugs over 5 years with positive TRAb. Extracted PBMC RNA gave rise to the TCR library. The authors built TCR beta libraries using iRepertoire HTBI primers and Arm-PCR of CDR3 regions. TCRdb re-called the multiplex PCR reads through MiXCR, storing one row per CDR3 protein. Altogether 430,000 or so distinct CDR3 sequences are present, around 20% being singletons, with the ten largest covering around an eighth.

This TCR derives from a female donor with Graves disease. This chain connects TRBV29-1 to TRBJ1-1; D is ambiguous. The starting material was peripheral blood mononuclear cells (PBMCs), obtained when the disease was refractory, from a patient treated with antithyroid drugs. CDR3: CSVEKGATEAFF. DNA of the CDR3: TGCAGCGTTGAGAAGGGAGCCACTGAAGCTTTCTTT.